Presented here are 31 T cell receptor beta chains from one specimen sequenced in a study of blood T cell repertoires in COVID-19 (dated by TCRdb to 2018 to 2021). Library construction relied on the immunoSEQ multiplex PCR assay. This is the immuneACCESS table as TCRdb keeps it, with only in-frame sequences that have V and J called. A part of the clones is gone; compared with another copy, unresolved V genes explain less than half, and the rest is unexplained. The sample yields just under 150,000 clones; about four fifths were counted once. Approximately 5% of the sample is held by the ten biggest clonotypes. The sample comprised peripheral blood. These receptors were taken from a human donor in a cohort sampled during active COVID-19.

The chain is built from TRBV30 and TRBJ2-3; no clear D. The germline gives CDR1 GTSNPN, CDR2 SVGIG (reference sequence). V gave up 2 bases and J gave up 5 bases, with 8 bases separating them. The CDR3 has 12 residues. The CDR3 DNA is TGTGCCTGGAGTCCACAGCAAGATACGCAGTATTTT. Translation gives CAWSPQQDTQYF.

The chain couples TRBV7-8 to TRBJ1-4, with D hard to call. CDR1 is SGHVS, CDR2 FQNEAQ, per germline. V lost 3 bases and J lost 6, with 11 bases in between. The CDR3 spans 14 residues. The CDR3 sequence is CASSFRQGDEKLFF. CDR3 in DNA: TGTGCCAGCAGCTTTCGCCAAGGAGATGAAAAACTGTTTTTT.

V and J are TRBV11-3 and TRBJ2-2; D perhaps matches TRBD2 (6 bases). CDR3 length: 16 amino acids. Trimming removed 3 bases from V and 4 bases from J, with 15 bases in between. CDR1 is SGHNT and CDR2 is YENEEA in the germline V gene. The CDR3 region is CASSFGTGGVTGELFF. The CDR3 nucleotides read TGTGCCAGCAGCTTTGGGACCGGGGGAGTCACCGGGGAGCTGTTTTTT.

The rearrangement links TRBV4-2 to TRBJ2-7; 9 bases are shared with TRBD1. Germline V gene sequence: CDR1 LGHNA, CDR2 YNFKEQ. Germline trimming cut 3 bases from V and 6 bases from J; bases unmatched to any gene: 6. The CDR3 runs 14 residues. CDR3 loop: CASSQTDRGGEQYF. As DNA, the CDR3 is TGTGCCAGCAGCCAGACGGACAGGGGCGGCGAGCAGTACTTC.

The rearrangement uses TRBV27 and TRBJ2-7; 9 bases are shared with TRBD1. Germline V gives CDR1 MNHEY, CDR2 SMNVEV (reference sequence). This CDR3 has 13 amino acids. The J segment lost 7 bases and the V segment lost 8 bases, leaving 9 bases of the junction unmatched. In nucleotides, the CDR3 is TGTGCCAGCCTCACCGGGACAGGGTCAGAGCAGTACGTC. As protein: CASLTGTGSEQYV.

This rearrangement joins TRBV7-9 to TRBJ2-5; D remains unclear. The ends were cut back, 3 bases at V and 2 bases at J, with 7 bases in the middle. CDR1 is SEHNR, CDR2 FQNEAQ, per germline (reference sequence). There are 13 residues in the CDR3. The CDR3 DNA is TGTGCCAGCAGCTTGGGCAGTCAAGAGACCCAGTACTTC. This gives the protein CASSLGSQETQYF.

The V gene is TRBV4-2, the J gene TRBJ1-4; the D gene is possibly TRBD1 (5 bases). The CDR3 is 16 residues long. V shed 2 bases and J shed 5 bases, with 15 bases lying between them. Germline CDR1 and CDR2: LGHNA and YNFKEQ. The CDR3 sequence is CASSQRRGGHNEKLFF. CDR3 DNA sequence: TGTGCCAGCAGCCAACGGAGGGGAGGGCACAATGAAAAACTGTTTTTT.

This chain uses TRBV7-7 with TRBJ2-7; 8 nucleotides match TRBD2. The CDR3 consists of 19 residues. Looked up from germline, CDR1 is SSHAT and CDR2 is FNYEAQ (reference sequence). The CDR3 bases are TGTGCTAGCAGGGGACTTCGTGTGACTAGCGAGAGAATCCTGTTCGAGCAGTACGTC. Protein sequence: CASRGLRVTSERILFEQYV.

This clone was seen only once. The chain employs TRBV9 and TRBJ1-5, with no clear D. The V and J ends lost 4 bases and 2 bases respectively, with 10 bases between them. The CDR3 has 14 amino acids. Germline V lookup: CDR1 SGDLS, CDR2 YYNGEE. Written as DNA, the CDR3 is TGTGCCAGCAGCCCGGGTTGGGGCAATCAGCCCCAGCATTTT. It yields the protein CASSPGWGNQPQHF.

The gene calls are TRBV6-4 and TRBJ2-1; D is undetermined. Germline loops: CDR1 MRHNA, CDR2 SNTAGT. The V end was cut by 0 bases, the J end by 7 bases, with 13 bases between. The CDR3 has 15 amino acids. The chain's CDR3 is CASSDSTAHVNEQFF. CDR3 sequence (DNA): TGTGCCAGCAGTGACTCGACTGCCCATGTAAATGAGCAGTTCTTC.

This clone was counted a few times. This chain links TRBV5-4 with TRBJ2-7; the D gene is possibly TRBD1 (6 bases). Germline V CDR1 and CDR2: SGHNT, YYREEE (reference sequence). Trimming left V 4 bases short and J 0 bases short, with 17 bases between. The CDR3 extends over 16 amino acids. The CDR3 region is CASSGAGTQSSYEQYF. CDR3 nucleotides: TGTGCCAGCAGCGGGGCCGGGACACAGAGCTCCTACGAGCAGTACTTC.

The chain carries TRBV19 and TRBJ2-5, with 7 bases matching TRBD1. This CDR3 region has 13 residues. CDR1 and CDR2 from the germline V gene are LNHDA and SQIVND (reference sequence). The junction had 3 bases not matched to a gene; V was cut back by 6 bases and J by 2 bases. The CDR3 nucleotides read TGTGCCAGTAGAAGGGGACAGCAAGAGACCCAGTACTTC. Translated: CASRRGQQETQYF. The entire variable domain, with the rest obtained from reference TRBV19 and TRBJ2-5, is as follows: DGGITQSPKYLFRKEGQNVTLSCEQNLNHDAMYWYRQDPGQGLRLIYYSQIVNDFQKGDIAEGYSVSREKKESFPLTVTSAQKNPTAFYLCASRRGQQETQYFGPGTRLLVL.

J is TRBJ2-5 and V is TRBV7-8; D not certain. The CDR3 is 16 amino acids. Per germline, CDR1 SGHVS and CDR2 FQNEAQ. V lost 2 bases and J 2 bases, leaving 15 bases between the germline ends. CDR3: CASSLPRGRTQETQYF. In DNA, the CDR3 is TGTGCCAGCAGCTTACCGAGAGGCAGAACACAAGAGACCCAGTACTTC.

This clone was found once. J is TRBJ2-1 and V is TRBV5-1; TRBD2 aligns across 13 bases. The CDR3 spans 17 residues. J lost 7 bases, V lost 2 bases, and 9 bases had no gene match. Germline V lookup: CDR1 SGHRS, CDR2 YFSETQ. CDR3 DNA sequence: TGCGCCAGCAGCTTTCGACTAGCGGGAGGTTTTAGGAATGAGCAGTTCTTC. Translating it yields CASSFRLAGGFRNEQFF.

This clone was seen only once. This sequence joins TRBV18 and TRBJ2-7; D may be TRBD2 (6 bases). From germline, CDR1 is KGHSH and CDR2 LQKENI. The CDR3 runs to 17 residues. The ends were cut back, 0 bases at V and 4 bases at J, with 19 bases in the middle. The CDR3 loop reads CASSPPGWGGGEYEQYF. CDR3 nucleotide sequence: TGTGCCAGCTCACCACCGGGGTGGGGAGGCGGAGAATACGAGCAGTACTTC.

The V call is TRBV30, the J call TRBJ1-2; 7 nucleotides match TRBD1. CDR1 and CDR2 (germline): GTSNPN, SVGIG (reference sequence). V was pared by 5 bases and J by 4 bases, with 4 bases of the junction left unmatched. This CDR3 has 12 residues. Written as DNA, the CDR3 is TGTGCCTGGGAACGACAGGGCTATGGCTACACCTTC. This sequence encodes CAWERQGYGYTF.

This chain links TRBV7-2 with TRBJ2-1; 7 nucleotides match TRBD2. There are 14 residues in the CDR3. With V trimmed by 5 bases and J by 10 bases, 11 bases remained unmatched. Per the germline V gene, CDR1 is SGHTA and CDR2 is FQGNSA. This CDR3 is CASSLAGAREEQFF. CDR3 nucleotide sequence: TGTGCCAGCAGCCTGGCGGGTGCGCGGGAGGAGCAGTTCTTC.

J is TRBJ2-1 and V is TRBV7-8; TRBD2 is a possible D gene (5 bases). There are 13 residues in the CDR3. Trimming left V 6 bases short and J 3 bases short, with 9 bases between. The germline CDR1 and CDR2 sequences are SGHVS and FQNEAQ. CDR3 sequence (DNA): TGTGCCAGCAGTATCAGCGGCTACAATGAGCAGTTCTTC. Amino acids: CASSISGYNEQFF.

The genes are TRBV21-1 and TRBJ1-2; TRBD1 was called by the table and not checked on the DNA. TRBV21-1 is deemed a pseudogene. The CDR3 is 16 residues long. This CDR3 reads CASPGAGAATNYGYTF. In DNA form, the CDR3 reads TGTGCCAGCCCTGGGGCTGGGGCAGCAACTAACTATGGCTACACCTTC.

V and J are TRBV19 and TRBJ1-5, with D perhaps matching TRBD1 (6 bases). The CDR3 is 14 amino acids. V lost 6 bases and J lost 3, with 12 bases in between. From germline, CDR1 is LNHDA and CDR2 SQIVND (reference sequence). CDR3 amino acids: CASSRGLNNQPQHF. CDR3 sequence (DNA): TGTGCCAGTAGCAGGGGCCTTAACAATCAGCCCCAGCATTTT.

This clone has just one count. The chain uses TRBV9 and TRBJ1-4; 7 bases map to TRBD1. Per germline, CDR1 SGDLS and CDR2 YYNGEE. The CDR3 has 15 residues. Unmatched junction bases numbered 7, after V lost 3 bases and J lost 5 bases. CDR3 in DNA: TGTGCCAGCAGCGACTACGGGACAGCAAATGAAAAACTGTTTTTT. This sequence encodes CASSDYGTANEKLFF.

This clone was found a few times. The rearrangement joins TRBV3-1 (or the pseudogene TRBV3-2) to TRBJ2-1; tentatively, D is TRBD2 (5 bases). The CDR3 sequence is 15 residues long. V lost 6 bases to trimming and J lost 2 bases, with 14 bases between them. Germline CDR1 reads LGHDT; CDR2 reads YNNKEL (reference sequence). In DNA form, the CDR3 reads TGTGCCAGCAGTCGAGCAGTGGGAGCCTACAATGAGCAGTTCTTC. Protein: CASSRAVGAYNEQFF.

As DNA, the CDR3 is TGTGCCAGCAGTGAAAGTGGCAGGGGGCCCTATGGCTACACCTTC. Translating gives CASSESGRGPYGYTF. This sequence joins TRBV6-1 and TRBJ1-2; 8 bases map to TRBD1. There are 15 residues in the CDR3. CDR1 is MNHNS and CDR2 is SASEGT in the germline V gene. The J segment lost 4 bases and the V segment lost 2 bases, leaving 6 bases of the junction unmatched.

CDR3 region: CASGSEGGTTEAFF. CDR3 bases: TGTGCTAGTGGATCGGAGGGGGGGACCACTGAAGCTTTCTTT. The chain recombines TRBV12-5 with TRBJ1-1; D may be TRBD1 (6 bases). The CDR3 totals 14 residues. V lost 6 bases to trimming and J lost 4 bases, with 15 bases between them. CDR1 LGHNT and CDR2 FRNRAP come from the germline V gene. Filled out from reference TRBV12-5 and TRBJ1-1, the complete variable domain reads DARVTQTPRHKVTEMGQEVTMRCQPILGHNTVFWYRQTMMQGLELLAYFRNRAPLDDSGMPKDRFSAEMPDATLATLKIQPSEPRDSAVYFCASGSEGGTTEAFFGQGTRLTVV.

As to this clone: The sample holds other DNA sequences that translate to the same CDR3. The genes are TRBV5-1 and TRBJ2-7; D perhaps matches TRBD1 (7 bases). Trimming took 0 bases from V and 3 from J, leaving 13 bases between them. The CDR3 spans 15 residues. Germline CDR1 and CDR2: SGHRS and YFSETQ. This CDR3 reads CASSLARGVLYEQYF. The CDR3 region has the DNA TGCGCCAGCAGCTTGGCCAGGGGGGTCCTCTACGAGCAGTACTTC. Supplemented by reference TRBV5-1 and TRBJ2-7, the full variable domain reads KAGVTQTPRYLIKTRGQQVTLSCSPISGHRSVSWYQQTPGQGLQFLFEYFSETQRNKGNFPGRFSGRQFSNSRSEMNVSTLELGDSALYLCASSLARGVLYEQYFGPGTRLTVT.

The rearrangement uses TRBV5-1 and TRBJ1-1, with a weak D call TRBD1 (5 bases). Germline CDR1 SGHRS, CDR2 YFSETQ. Trimming took off 1 base at V and 5 bases at J, with 9 bases between the two ends. The CDR3 is 13 residues long. The DNA for the CDR3 is TGCGCCAGCAGCTTGTGGGGGGAGACTGAAGCTTTCTTT. It yields the protein CASSLWGETEAFF.

V gene TRBV10-3 combines with J gene TRBJ2-1, with 10 bases identical to TRBD2. Trimming took 2 bases from V and 12 from J; bases not matched to a gene: 10. Germline V gene data show CDR1 as ENHRY and CDR2 as SYGVKD. CDR3 length: 15 amino acids. CDR3 DNA sequence: TGTGCCATCAGTGAGCTACTATCACTAGCGGGACCGCAGTTCTTC. Protein sequence: CAISELLSLAGPQFF.

This chain joins TRBV6-1 and TRBJ1-2, with a possible D match to TRBD1 (6 bases). The CDR3 length is 16 residues. Looked up from germline, CDR1 is MNHNS and CDR2 is SASEGT. Trimming took off 1 base at V and 5 bases at J, with 17 bases between the two ends. In DNA form, the CDR3 reads TGTGCCAGCAGTGAAGATGTCGTAGGACAGTTATATGGCTACACCTTC. Translated, it gives CASSEDVVGQLYGYTF.

J is TRBJ2-7 and V is TRBV21-1; TRBD2 was called by the table and not checked on the DNA. TRBV21-1 is a documented pseudogene. CDR3 size: 19 residues. CDR3 residues: CASSKGSLKWTSGRNEQYV. The CDR3, as DNA: TGTGCCAGCAGCAAAGGGAGTCTGAAGTGGACTAGCGGGAGAAACGAGCAGTACGTC.

The V and J genes are TRBV2 and TRBJ1-2; 8 bases agree with TRBD1. V lost 9 bases to trimming and J lost 0 bases; unmatched junction nucleotides: 3. Germline V gives CDR1 SNHLY, CDR2 FYNNEI. The CDR3 is 13 amino acids. The CDR3 is CARPTGANYGYTF. CDR3 nucleotide sequence: TGTGCCAGACCGACAGGGGCTAACTATGGCTACACCTTC.

The V and J genes are TRBV6-5 and TRBJ2-1, with 11 bases matching TRBD1. The junction had 5 bases not matched to a gene; V was cut back by 6 bases and J by 4 bases. The CDR3 runs 15 residues. Germline CDR1 is MNHEY and CDR2 is SVGAGI. The CDR3 region has the DNA TGTGCCAGCAGCGCTGGGACAGGGGGTTACAATGAGCAGTTCTTC. Translation: CASSAGTGGYNEQFF.